These 29 T cell receptor beta chains were all obtained from the same sample, sequenced in a study of blood T cell repertoires in COVID-19. Data came from immunoSEQ multiplex PCR; TCRdb stores just in-frame clones and leaves some out. The sample includes roughly 150,000 clones, roughly 80% of them seen just once. The sample consisted of peripheral blood. These receptors originate from a woman older than 75 with acute or convalescent COVID-19.

This clone was seen only a few times. V gene TRBV11-2 combines with J gene TRBJ2-5; 8 bases fit TRBD2. The junction had 10 bases not matched to a gene; V was cut back by 5 bases and J by 14 bases. Germline values: CDR1 SGHAT, CDR2 FQNNGV. This CDR3 region has 12 residues. The CDR3 bases are TGTGCCAGCAGCCTCGTGCGGGGGGCGGCTTACTTC. The encoded protein is CASSLVRGAAYF. Based on the CDR3 plus reference TRBV11-2 and TRBJ2-5, the full variable domain is EAGVAQSPRYKIIEKRQSVAFWCNPISGHATLYWYQQILGQGPKLLIQFQNNGVVDDSQLPKDRFSAERLKGVDSTLKIQPAKLEDSAVYLCASSLVRGAAYFGPGTRLLVL.

This chain connects TRBV7-6 to TRBJ1-1; no clear D. Germline V CDR1 and CDR2: SGHVS, FNYEAQ. V was cut by 3 bases and J by 5 bases, with 4 bases left in between. The CDR3 contains 11 residues. The CDR3 coding sequence is TGTGCCAGCAGCTTTCAGACTGAAGCTTTCTTT. Protein: CASSFQTEAFF.

Comments on this clone: This may stem from a read error, because a much larger clone lies one nucleotide away. Other DNA sequences within the sample encode an identical CDR3. The chain carries TRBV5-1 and TRBJ1-1; D call uncertain. In germline, CDR1 is SGHRS, CDR2 YFSETQ. The V gene lost 0 bases and the J gene lost 2 bases, with 8 bases spanning the gap. The CDR3 length is 14 residues. CDR3 DNA sequence: TGCGCCAGCAGCTTGGGGGCAGGAAACACTGAAGCTTTCTTT. Its translation is CASSLGAGNTEAFF. The full variable domain, its missing parts supplied by reference TRBV5-1 and TRBJ1-1, is KAGVTQTPRYLIKTRGQQVTLSCSPISGHRSVSWYQQTPGQGLQFLFEYFSETQRNKGNFPGRFSGRQFSNSRSEMNVSTLELGDSALYLCASSLGAGNTEAFFGQGTRLTVV.

The chain couples TRBV18 to TRBJ1-2; D is possibly TRBD1 (6 bases). The germline CDR1 and CDR2 sequences are KGHSH and LQKENI. There are 13 residues in the CDR3. The ends were cut back, 3 bases at V and 4 bases at J, with 9 bases in the middle. This CDR3 reads CASSPGQLYGYTF. The CDR3, as DNA: TGTGCCAGCTCACCTGGACAGCTCTATGGCTACACCTTC.

V and J are TRBV30 and TRBJ2-1, with 9 bases that match TRBD1. The CDR3 has 11 amino acids. Germline CDR1 reads GTSNPN; CDR2 reads SVGIG (reference sequence). J was trimmed by 15 bases and V by 2 bases; bases with no gene match: 5. The CDR3 sequence is CAWSKGQGLFF. CDR3 nucleotides: TGTGCCTGGAGTAAGGGACAGGGCTTGTTCTTC.

This clone was seen only once. The J gene is TRBJ1-4, the V gene TRBV11-2; possible D gene TRBD1, 6 bases. The V gene's germline CDR1 is SGHAT and CDR2 FQNNGV. The CDR3 totals 13 residues. The V and J ends lost 6 bases and 5 bases respectively, with 10 bases between them. CDR3 residues: CASSSQGNEKLFF. In DNA form, the CDR3 reads TGTGCCAGCAGTTCCCAGGGGAATGAAAAACTGTTTTTT.

V is TRBV5-1 and J is TRBJ2-3; no clear D. Trimming stripped 6 bases from V and 0 bases from J, with 11 bases between. CDR3 length: 14 residues. Per the germline V gene, CDR1 is SGHRS and CDR2 is YFSETQ. The CDR3 region is CASKSTRSTDTQYF. In nucleotides, the CDR3 is TGCGCCAGCAAAAGCACCCGAAGCACAGATACGCAGTATTTT.

The J gene is TRBJ2-1, the V gene TRBV18, with TRBD2 identical over 8 bases. The germline V gene encodes CDR1 KGHSH and CDR2 LQKENI. This CDR3 spans 14 amino acids. J gave up 9 bases and V 4 bases, and 8 bases lay outside the gene matches. CDR3 DNA sequence: TGTGCCAGCTCACGACGGGAGGGCCTCCCTGAGCAGTTCTTC. The encoded protein is CASSRREGLPEQFF.

A single count supports this clone. The chain joins TRBV27 to TRBJ1-4; 7 bases map to TRBD1. The trim removed 6 bases at V and 5 bases at J, leaving 3 bases unmatched. Per germline, CDR1 MNHEY and CDR2 SMNVEV (reference sequence). This CDR3 comprises 13 residues. CDR3 DNA: TGTGCCAGCAGCACGGACAGGAATGAAAAACTGTTTTTT. This sequence encodes CASSTDRNEKLFF.

Only a few counts were recorded for this clone. The V call is TRBV12-3 or TRBV12-4, the J call TRBJ2-1; TRBD2 aligns across 7 bases. Trimming cost V 3 bases and J 12 bases; bases outside gene matches: 5. The CDR3 runs to 12 residues. CDR3 sequence: CASSLGGIGQFF. DNA for the CDR3: TGTGCCAGCAGTTTGGGGGGGATAGGGCAGTTCTTC.

This sequence joins TRBV10-3 and TRBJ1-2; 9 bases agree with TRBD1. Germline CDR1 ENHRY, CDR2 SYGVKD. With 0 bases clipped from V and 8 bases from J, the junction kept 4 bases outside the gene matches. The CDR3 length is 14 residues. The CDR3 region has the DNA TGTGCCATCAGTGAGTCAGGGACAGGGTCCGGCTACACCTTC. Amino acid sequence: CAISESGTGSGYTF.

The rearrangement uses TRBV28 and TRBJ1-3; TRBD1 is a possible D gene (6 bases). Trimming took 2 bases from V and 7 from J, leaving 12 bases between them. The germline V gene encodes CDR1 MDHEN and CDR2 SYDVKM. The CDR3 extends over 14 amino acids. CDR3 amino acids: CASSLRGGWNTIYF. CDR3 DNA sequence: TGTGCCAGCAGTTTAAGGGGGGGCTGGAACACCATATATTTT. The whole variable domain, remainder taken from reference TRBV28 and TRBJ1-3, is DVKVTQSSRYLVKRTGEKVFLECVQDMDHENMFWYRQDPGLGLRLIYFSYDVKMKEKGDIPEGYSVSREKKERFSLILESASTNQTSMYLCASSLRGGWNTIYFGEGSWLTVV.

The count of this clone is one. In nucleotides, the CDR3 is TGTGCCAGCAGTCTTAGCGGGAGGGCCTACGAGACCCAGTACTTC. Translating it yields CASSLSGRAYETQYF. The J gene is TRBJ2-5, the V gene TRBV28; TRBD2 aligns across 11 bases. The CDR3 contains 15 residues. V lost 5 bases to trimming and J lost 5 bases; unmatched junction nucleotides: 7. Germline V gene lookup returns CDR1 MDHEN and CDR2 SYDVKM. Complete variable domain (other parts from reference TRBV28 and TRBJ2-5): DVKVTQSSRYLVKRTGEKVFLECVQDMDHENMFWYRQDPGLGLRLIYFSYDVKMKEKGDIPEGYSVSREKKERFSLILESASTNQTSMYLCASSLSGRAYETQYFGPGTRLLVL.

V gene TRBV9 combines with J gene TRBJ2-7; tentatively, D is TRBD2 (5 bases). This CDR3 has 13 amino acids. Germline V gene data show CDR1 as SGDLS and CDR2 as YYNGEE. Trimming pared 4 bases from V and 5 bases from J, leaving 13 bases between. The CDR3 loop reads CASSPNGVHEQYF. DNA for the CDR3: TGTGCCAGCAGCCCGAACGGGGTTCACGAGCAGTACTTC. The variable domain in full, with the rest retrieved from reference TRBV9 and TRBJ2-7, is DSGVTQTPKHLITATGQRVTLRCSPRSGDLSVYWYQQSLDQGLQFLIQYYNGEERAKGNILERFSAQQFPDLHSELNLSSLELGDSALYFCASSPNGVHEQYFGPGTRLTVT.

The rearrangement uses TRBV19 and TRBJ1-2; 7 nucleotides match TRBD1. This CDR3 is 15 amino acids long. V lost 9 bases and J lost 1; bases outside the gene matches: 11. CDR1 LNHDA and CDR2 SQIVND come from the germline V gene (reference sequence). CDR3 sequence (DNA): TGTGCCAGCACGATGGCGGGGACAGATAACTATGGCTACACCTTC. Its protein is CASTMAGTDNYGYTF.

The chain uses TRBV5-1 and TRBJ2-5; 7 bases are a match to TRBD1. The V gene end was trimmed by 1 base and the J gene end by 5 bases; junction bases not matched to a gene: 5. The germline V gene encodes CDR1 SGHRS and CDR2 YFSETQ. This CDR3 contains 14 residues. The CDR3 loop is CASSLTGVGETQYF. CDR3 DNA sequence: TGCGCCAGCAGCTTGACAGGGGTGGGCGAGACCCAGTACTTC.

The chain is built from TRBV19 and TRBJ2-3; 9 nucleotides agree with TRBD2. Germline assignment: CDR1 LNHDA and CDR2 SQIVND (reference sequence). This CDR3 contains 18 residues. After removal of 0 bases from V and 0 bases from J, the junction contained 7 bases not matched to a gene. The CDR3 region is CASSIDAASGTSTDTQYF. CDR3 DNA sequence: TGTGCCAGTAGTATAGATGCTGCTAGCGGGACTAGCACAGATACGCAGTATTTT.

V usage is TRBV6-6 and J usage is TRBJ2-7; TRBD1 is a possible D gene (5 bases). The germline V and J ends were trimmed by 5 bases and 1 base, with 12 bases remaining between them. Germline V gene lookup returns CDR1 MNHNY and CDR2 SVGAGI (reference sequence). This CDR3 spans 14 amino acids. The CDR3 spells CASSGGRESYEQYF. DNA for the CDR3: TGTGCCAGCAGTGGCGGCAGGGAATCCTACGAGCAGTACTTC.

This clone came up once. This chain uses TRBV5-1 with TRBJ1-1; 7 bases match TRBD1. This CDR3 spans 15 amino acids. V was pared by 3 bases and J by 4 bases, with 9 bases of the junction left unmatched. Germline CDR1 reads SGHRS; CDR2 reads YFSETQ. CDR3: CASSSNRRGPTEAFF. The CDR3 nucleotides read TGCGCCAGCAGCTCTAATAGGAGGGGGCCCACTGAAGCTTTCTTT.

This chain uses TRBV18 with TRBJ1-5; D gene uncertain. The CDR3 runs 13 residues. Germline lookup yields CDR1 KGHSH and CDR2 LQKENI. Between the trimmed V and J ends, which lost 3 bases and 4 bases, there was a span of 7 bases. CDR3 residues: CASSPNRNQPQHF. The CDR3 DNA reads TGTGCCAGCTCACCCAACAGAAATCAGCCCCAGCATTTT. Based on the CDR3 plus reference TRBV18 and TRBJ1-5, the full variable domain is NAGVMQNPRHLVRRRGQEARLRCSPMKGHSHVYWYRQLPEEGLKFMVYLQKENIIDESGMPKERFSAEFPKEGPSILRIQQVVRGDSAAYFCASSPNRNQPQHFGDGTRLSIL.

The V gene is TRBV16, the J gene TRBJ1-6; 7 nucleotides line up with TRBD1. Germline V gives CDR1 KGHSY, CDR2 FQNENV. The V gene end was trimmed by 7 bases and the J gene end by 8 bases; junction bases not matched to a gene: 8. This CDR3 is built from 14 residues. CDR3 in DNA: TGTGCCAGCAACCACAGGGGTTTCGATTCACCCCTCCACTTT. It encodes CASNHRGFDSPLHF.

The chain is built from TRBV12-3 or TRBV12-4 and TRBJ2-3, with D possibly being TRBD2 (5 bases). Trimming removed 7 bases from V and 4 bases from J, with 6 bases in between. The CDR3 totals 11 residues. The CDR3 DNA is TGTGCCAGCACGGGGTCAGATACGCAGTATTTT. It yields the protein CASTGSDTQYF.

V gene TRBV11-2 combines with J gene TRBJ1-1, with D unresolved. V lost 3 bases and J lost 7, with 12 bases in between. The CDR3 totals 13 residues. Germline V CDR1 and CDR2: SGHAT, FQNNGV. CDR3 amino acids: CASSFRTPSEAFF. The CDR3 DNA sequence: TGTGCCAGCAGCTTTCGTACCCCGAGTGAAGCTTTCTTT.

The V gene is TRBV6-5, the J gene TRBJ2-3; the D is unclear. CDR1 is MNHEY and CDR2 is SVGAGI in the germline V gene. The germline V and J ends were trimmed by 2 bases and 2 bases, with 8 bases remaining between them. This CDR3 has 14 residues. The CDR3 nucleotides are TGTGCCAGCAGTTACAAGGAGTACACAGATACGCAGTATTTT. Protein product: CASSYKEYTDTQYF.

The V call is TRBV27, the J call TRBJ2-5; possible D gene TRBD1, 5 bases. The V end lost 3 bases, the J end lost 2 bases, and 10 bases lay between the germline ends. This CDR3 is built from 14 residues. The germline gives CDR1 MNHEY, CDR2 SMNVEV (reference sequence). The CDR3 DNA reads TGTGCCAGCAGTTTTCGGGCAGGGCAAGAGACCCAGTACTTC. Encoded protein: CASSFRAGQETQYF.

The V gene is TRBV5-4, the J gene TRBJ2-2; TRBD1 aligns across 8 bases. This CDR3 spans 20 amino acids. V shed 1 base and J 1 base; nucleotides not matched to a gene: 15. Germline CDR1 reads SGHNT; CDR2 reads YYREEE (reference sequence). The CDR3 DNA sequence: TGTGCCAGCAGCTTGAGGCCTGGTCGGACAGGGTCGGGGAACACCGGGGAGCTGTTTTTT. Encoded protein: CASSLRPGRTGSGNTGELFF.

The genes are TRBV7-9 and TRBJ2-2; 9 bases fit TRBD1. From germline, CDR1 is SEHNR and CDR2 FQNEAQ (reference sequence). The CDR3 has 16 amino acids. J gave up 6 bases and V 0 bases, and 5 bases lay outside the gene matches. The CDR3 loop is CASSLAGTGISGELFF. The CDR3 region has the DNA TGTGCCAGCAGCTTAGCCGGGACAGGGATTTCCGGGGAGCTGTTTTTT. The full variable domain, rest sourced from reference TRBV7-9 and TRBJ2-2, is DTGVSQNPRHKITKRGQNVTFRCDPISEHNRLYWYRQTLGQGPEFLTYFQNEAQLEKSRLLSDRFSAERPKGSFSTLEIQRTEQGDSAMYLCASSLAGTGISGELFFGEGSRLTVL.

This clone has only a few counts. This rearrangement joins TRBV11-2 to TRBJ2-7; no firm D call. The CDR3 has 15 residues. The V end lost 8 bases, the J end lost 4 bases, and 21 bases lay between the germline ends. Germline V gene data show CDR1 as SGHAT and CDR2 as FQNNGV. CDR3 loop: CASSPGLAPRYEQYF. The CDR3 DNA reads as TGTGCCAGCTCCCCTGGGCTGGCCCCCCGATACGAGCAGTACTTC.

The chain combines TRBV5-4 with TRBJ1-1; no firm D call. The CDR3 loop spans 13 amino acids. V lost 0 bases to trimming and J lost 2 bases, with 5 bases between them. Germline CDR1 and CDR2: SGHNT and YYREEE (reference sequence). In nucleotides, the CDR3 is TGTGCCAGCAGCTTGGTGTCAAACACTGAAGCTTTCTTT. It translates to CASSLVSNTEAFF.